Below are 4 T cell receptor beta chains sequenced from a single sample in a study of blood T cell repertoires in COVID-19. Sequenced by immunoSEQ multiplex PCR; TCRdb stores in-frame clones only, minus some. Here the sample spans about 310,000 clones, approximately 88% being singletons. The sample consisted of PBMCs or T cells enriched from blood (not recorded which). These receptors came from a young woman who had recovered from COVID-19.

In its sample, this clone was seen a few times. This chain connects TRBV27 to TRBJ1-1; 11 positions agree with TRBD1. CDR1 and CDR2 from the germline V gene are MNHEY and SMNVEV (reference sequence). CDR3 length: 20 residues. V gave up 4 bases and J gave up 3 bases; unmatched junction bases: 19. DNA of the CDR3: TGTGCCAGCAGTTCCCTCGGGCCGGGACAGGGGGAAACATGGGACACTGAAGCTTTCTTT. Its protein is CASSSLGPGQGETWDTEAFF.

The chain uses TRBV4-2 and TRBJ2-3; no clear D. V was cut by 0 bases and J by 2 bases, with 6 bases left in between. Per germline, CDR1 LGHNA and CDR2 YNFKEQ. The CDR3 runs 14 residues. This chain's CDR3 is CASSQEGITDTQYF. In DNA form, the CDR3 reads TGTGCCAGCAGCCAAGAGGGCATCACAGATACGCAGTATTTT.

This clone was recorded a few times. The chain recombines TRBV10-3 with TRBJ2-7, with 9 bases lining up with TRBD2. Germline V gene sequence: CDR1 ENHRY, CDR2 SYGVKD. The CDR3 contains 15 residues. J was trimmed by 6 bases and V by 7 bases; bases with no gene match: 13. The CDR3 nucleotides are TGTGCCATCACTACCCCAGGGGCGGGAGGGCTCGAGCAGTACTTC. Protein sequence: CAITTPGAGGLEQYF.

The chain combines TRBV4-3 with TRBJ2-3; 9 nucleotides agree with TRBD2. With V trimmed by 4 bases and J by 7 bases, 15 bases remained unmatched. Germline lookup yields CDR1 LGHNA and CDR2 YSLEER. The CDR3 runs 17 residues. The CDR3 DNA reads TGCGCCAGCAGCCCCACGGAGCGGGGGGAGGGAACGAATACGCAGTATTTT. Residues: CASSPTERGEGTNTQYF.